This TCR beta chain was identified during a study of blood T cell repertoires in COVID-19. Across the study: Material from acute and convalescent COVID-19 was sourced from the United States, Italy and Spain. PBMCs, B-cell-depleted T cells, or T cells provided the cDNA or gDNA that made up the material.

This CDR3 has 15 amino acids. V lost 1 base to trimming and J lost 0 bases, with 10 bases between them. CDR1 and CDR2 from the germline V gene are LGHNA and YSLEER. How the authors handled the data: Estimated nucleated cell counts came from reference gene primer amplification. Profiling relied on immunoSEQ multiplex PCR, and the TCRdb table lists in-frame clones only, not all of them. For V, J and clone size, that table is used; D and trimming come from the DNA. The data contain almost 30,000 clones, 55% to 80% of them singletons. The sequence derives from a human donor in a cohort sampled during active COVID-19. The source material was peripheral blood. This chain links TRBV4-3 with TRBJ2-7, with a tentative D call TRBD2 (6 bases). CDR3 DNA sequence: TGCGCCAGCAGCCAAGCTCGGGGGTCCTCCTACGAGCAGTACTTC. Translating gives CASSQARGSSYEQYF.